Listed below are T cell receptor beta chains from one sample, sequenced in a study of response to subunit inactivated influenza vaccine. Each CDR3 protein gets one entry after TCRdb re-called the RT-PCR reads with MiXCR. The sample has around 520,000 distinct CDR3 sequences, 25% seen once. The sample here was CD4+ T cells sorted from PBMCs, taken roughly 5 days after vaccination. The receptors come from a man aged 45-60 years who received an inactivated influenza vaccine. Each CDR3 is given with its conserved first and last residue. The D gene is left open where the match is weak. Part of the rows lack a size; the others show once, few, many or a class for expanded clones.

v_gene: TRBV29-1
j_gene: TRBJ2-3
d_gene: -
abundance: few
CDR3nt: TGCAGCGTTGAAGCAGGGCCTAGCACAGATACGCAGTATTTT
CDR3aa: CSVEAGPSTDTQYF

v_gene: TRBV7-2
j_gene: TRBJ2-7
d_gene: -
abundance: -
CDR3nt: TGTGCCAGCAGCTTACAGGGGTCCGCCTACGAGCAGTACTTC
CDR3aa: CASSLQGSAYEQYF

v_gene: TRBV9
j_gene: TRBJ2-3
d_gene: -
abundance: once
CDR3nt: TGTGCCAGCAGCGTAGGTGTCGGATCCACAGATACGCAGTATTTT
CDR3aa: CASSVGVGSTDTQYF

v_gene: TRBV5-1
j_gene: TRBJ2-1
d_gene: -
abundance: -
CDR3nt: TGCGCCAGCAGCTCTCGGACAGCCCCGATATACCTGAACGCAAAATCCGGCAATGAGCAGTTCTTC
CDR3aa: CASSSRTAPIYLNAKSGNEQFF

v_gene: TRBV18
j_gene: TRBJ2-2
d_gene: -
abundance: -
CDR3nt: TGTGCCAGCACTGGGGGCTCTTTGAACACCGGGGAGCTGTTTTTT
CDR3aa: CASTGGSLNTGELFF

v_gene: TRBV12-3/TRBV12-4
j_gene: TRBJ2-2
d_gene: TRBD1
abundance: few
CDR3nt: TGTGCCAGCAGTTTGGGGCCGACAGGGTCCGGCGGGGAGCTGTTTTTT
CDR3aa: CASSLGPTGSGGELFF

v_gene: TRBV7-9
j_gene: TRBJ2-3
d_gene: -
abundance: -
CDR3nt: TGTGCCAGCAGCTTAGGAGGGCTATCAGATACGCAGTATTTT
CDR3aa: CASSLGGLSDTQYF

v_gene: TRBV7-2
j_gene: TRBJ1-2
d_gene: TRBD1
abundance: few
CDR3nt: TGTGCCAGCAGCTTTACTCCCCTCACATGGACAGGGATTGGCTACACCTTC
CDR3aa: CASSFTPLTWTGIGYTF

v_gene: TRBV4-2
j_gene: TRBJ2-7
d_gene: -
abundance: -
CDR3nt: TGTGCCAGCAGCCAAGATCTTGGGGGAGAGTACGAGCAGTACTTC
CDR3aa: CASSQDLGGEYEQYF

v_gene: TRBV9
j_gene: TRBJ2-1
d_gene: -
abundance: few
CDR3nt: TGTGCCAGCAGCTTCAGGGGTTACGGGACTGACAATGAGCAGTTCTTC
CDR3aa: CASSFRGYGTDNEQFF

v_gene: TRBV7-9
j_gene: TRBJ2-4
d_gene: -
abundance: -
CDR3nt: TGTGCCAGCAGCTTAGCGCGGACCCAGACGGGCAAAAACATTCAGTACTTC
CDR3aa: CASSLARTQTGKNIQYF

v_gene: TRBV4-3
j_gene: TRBJ2-7
d_gene: -
abundance: -
CDR3nt: TGCGCCAGCAGCCAAGGTTTTATCGGAGGAGCCTACGAGCAGTACTTC
CDR3aa: CASSQGFIGGAYEQYF

v_gene: TRBV7-2
j_gene: TRBJ2-6
d_gene: -
abundance: -
CDR3nt: TGTGCCAGCAGCTTAGCGCTAGGGCAGGGGGGCCTGGTTGGGGCCAACGTCCTGACTTTC
CDR3aa: CASSLALGQGGLVGANVLTF

v_gene: TRBV7-2
j_gene: TRBJ2-5
d_gene: TRBD1
abundance: few
CDR3nt: TGTGCCAGCCGACAGGGGCCCACGGAGACCCAGTACTTC
CDR3aa: CASRQGPTETQYF

v_gene: TRBV12-3/TRBV12-4
j_gene: TRBJ2-2
d_gene: -
abundance: -
CDR3nt: TGTGCCAGCAGTTTATACGGGCCCGGGGAGCTGTTTTTT
CDR3aa: CASSLYGPGELFF

v_gene: TRBV29-1
j_gene: TRBJ1-4
d_gene: -
abundance: -
CDR3nt: TGCAGCGTTGAGCAGGAGTTGGGGACGAGGGAAAAACTGTTTTTT
CDR3aa: CSVEQELGTREKLFF

v_gene: TRBV28
j_gene: TRBJ2-3
d_gene: TRBD2
abundance: few
CDR3nt: TGTGCCAGCAGTTTAGCGCGGGGGGGTAACACAGATACGCAGTATTTT
CDR3aa: CASSLARGGNTDTQYF

v_gene: TRBV18
j_gene: TRBJ2-7
d_gene: -
abundance: many
CDR3nt: TGTGCCAGCTCACCTCAGGGTGGCTCCTACGAGCAGTACTTC
CDR3aa: CASSPQGGSYEQYF

v_gene: TRBV7-8
j_gene: TRBJ2-2
d_gene: TRBD2
abundance: -
CDR3nt: TGTGCCAGCAGCTTAGCCACTAGCGGGAGGGTGGCTGGGGAGCTGTTTTTT
CDR3aa: CASSLATSGRVAGELFF

v_gene: TRBV20-1
j_gene: TRBJ2-5
d_gene: TRBD1
abundance: -
CDR3nt: TGCAGTGCCAGGGGGTCGACGGTTCAAGAGACCCAGTACTTC
CDR3aa: CSARGSTVQETQYF

v_gene: TRBV7-7
j_gene: TRBJ2-5
d_gene: -
abundance: -
CDR3nt: TGTGCTAGCAGCTTAGAAGCGGGAGAGACCCAGTACTTC
CDR3aa: CASSLEAGETQYF

v_gene: TRBV2
j_gene: TRBJ1-5
d_gene: -
abundance: few
CDR3nt: TGTGCCAGCAGATTTCAGGGATATAGCAATCAGCCCCAGCATTTT
CDR3aa: CASRFQGYSNQPQHF

v_gene: TRBV28
j_gene: TRBJ2-3
d_gene: TRBD2
abundance: -
CDR3nt: TGTGCCAGCAGTCTGTATAGCGGGAGCACAGATACGCAGTATTTT
CDR3aa: CASSLYSGSTDTQYF

v_gene: TRBV6-2/TRBV6-3
j_gene: TRBJ2-2
d_gene: TRBD2
abundance: -
CDR3nt: TGTGCCAGCAGTGCTAGCGGGGGGCTCGCGAACACCGGGGAGCTGTTTTTT
CDR3aa: CASSASGGLANTGELFF

v_gene: TRBV11-2
j_gene: TRBJ1-6
d_gene: -
abundance: few
CDR3nt: TGTGCCAGCAGCTCCGGGTCGGCCCGTTCACCCCTCCACTTT
CDR3aa: CASSSGSARSPLHF

v_gene: TRBV20-1
j_gene: TRBJ2-5
d_gene: -
abundance: -
CDR3nt: TGCAGTGCTAGAGATGATTCGACTAGACATGGGACCCAGTACTTC
CDR3aa: CSARDDSTRHGTQYF

v_gene: TRBV11-2
j_gene: TRBJ1-3
d_gene: -
abundance: -
CDR3nt: TGTGCCAGCAGCGGTAAAAGGGATACTGGAAACACCATATATTTT
CDR3aa: CASSGKRDTGNTIYF

v_gene: TRBV6-2/TRBV6-3
j_gene: TRBJ2-5
d_gene: TRBD1
abundance: few
CDR3nt: TGTGCCAGCACCTCCGCTGAACAGGGGGAGACCCAGTACTTC
CDR3aa: CASTSAEQGETQYF

v_gene: TRBV30
j_gene: TRBJ2-7
d_gene: -
abundance: few
CDR3nt: TGTGCCTGGAGTGTACGCCAGTTGCTCGAGCAGTACTTC
CDR3aa: CAWSVRQLLEQYF

v_gene: TRBV20-1
j_gene: TRBJ2-3
d_gene: TRBD2
abundance: few
CDR3nt: TGCAGTGCACAGCAGGCTAGCGGGGGGTTTTCCATCACAGATACGCAGTATTTT
CDR3aa: CSAQQASGGFSITDTQYF

v_gene: TRBV20-1
j_gene: TRBJ2-1
d_gene: TRBD2
abundance: -
CDR3nt: TGCAGTGCTAGAGATATGACTAGCGGGCAGCAGTTCTTC
CDR3aa: CSARDMTSGQQFF

v_gene: TRBV5-1
j_gene: TRBJ2-3
d_gene: TRBD2
abundance: few
CDR3nt: TGCGCCAGCAGCTCGACTAGCGGGAGGGTAGATACGCAGTATTTT
CDR3aa: CASSSTSGRVDTQYF

v_gene: TRBV6-2/TRBV6-3
j_gene: TRBJ2-5
d_gene: -
abundance: -
CDR3nt: TGTGCCAGCAGCCCCAAATTGGCAAAACAAGAGACCCAGTACTTC
CDR3aa: CASSPKLAKQETQYF

v_gene: TRBV7-2
j_gene: TRBJ2-3
d_gene: TRBD2
abundance: -
CDR3nt: TGTGCCAGCAGCTGGACTAGCGGGACTAGCACAGATACGCAGTATTTT
CDR3aa: CASSWTSGTSTDTQYF

v_gene: TRBV10-3
j_gene: TRBJ2-7
d_gene: -
abundance: -
CDR3nt: TGTGCCATCAGCGGTCCACGAGGGGGTACCTACGAGCAGTACTTC
CDR3aa: CAISGPRGGTYEQYF

v_gene: TRBV7-2
j_gene: TRBJ1-2
d_gene: TRBD1
abundance: many
CDR3nt: TGTGCCAGCAGCCCCCCCGGGACAGAGATAGGTGGCTACACCTTC
CDR3aa: CASSPPGTEIGGYTF

v_gene: TRBV7-2
j_gene: TRBJ2-7
d_gene: -
abundance: -
CDR3nt: TGTGCCAGCAGCTTCGACATAAACCTCTACGAGCAGTACTTC
CDR3aa: CASSFDINLYEQYF

v_gene: TRBV12-3/TRBV12-4
j_gene: TRBJ1-3
d_gene: -
abundance: -
CDR3nt: TGTGCCAGCAGTTTAACCCCGGGAAACACCATATATTTT
CDR3aa: CASSLTPGNTIYF

v_gene: TRBV20-1
j_gene: TRBJ1-1
d_gene: -
abundance: -
CDR3nt: TGCAGTGCTGGTACCGGGAACACTGAAGCTTTCTTT
CDR3aa: CSAGTGNTEAFF

v_gene: TRBV20-1
j_gene: TRBJ1-5
d_gene: -
abundance: few
CDR3nt: TGCAGTGCTAGAGCATCAAACCGCAATCAGCCCCAGCATTTT
CDR3aa: CSARASNRNQPQHF

v_gene: TRBV27
j_gene: TRBJ1-5
d_gene: -
abundance: -
CDR3nt: TGTGCCAGCAGTTACCTCGGTAACAGCAATCAGCCCCAGCATTTT
CDR3aa: CASSYLGNSNQPQHF

v_gene: TRBV20-1
j_gene: TRBJ2-3
d_gene: TRBD2
abundance: -
CDR3nt: TGCAGTGCCAAGGGCAGCGGGGGCACAGATACGCAGTATTTT
CDR3aa: CSAKGSGGTDTQYF

v_gene: TRBV7-9
j_gene: TRBJ2-5
d_gene: -
abundance: -
CDR3nt: TGTGCCAGCAGCACAGGGTTAGAGACCCAGTACTTC
CDR3aa: CASSTGLETQYF

v_gene: TRBV5-1
j_gene: TRBJ2-1
d_gene: -
abundance: few
CDR3nt: TGCGCCAGCAGCACGACTAACAGTTACAATGAGCAGTTCTTC
CDR3aa: CASSTTNSYNEQFF

v_gene: TRBV12-3/TRBV12-4
j_gene: TRBJ1-1
d_gene: -
abundance: few
CDR3nt: TGTGCCAGCAGGCTTCACGGAGGCACTGAAGCTTTCTTT
CDR3aa: CASRLHGGTEAFF

v_gene: TRBV12-3/TRBV12-4
j_gene: TRBJ1-5
d_gene: -
abundance: -
CDR3nt: TGTGCCAGCAGTTTCGAGGGAAGTCAGCCCCAGCATTTT
CDR3aa: CASSFEGSQPQHF

v_gene: TRBV12-3/TRBV12-4
j_gene: TRBJ2-1
d_gene: TRBD2
abundance: -
CDR3nt: TGTGCCAGCACCGGGACTAGCGGGGGGCACCTCTCCTACAATGAGCAGTTCTTC
CDR3aa: CASTGTSGGHLSYNEQFF

v_gene: TRBV7-2
j_gene: TRBJ2-5
d_gene: -
abundance: few
CDR3nt: TGTGCCAGCAGTGTGTTAGGGGAGACCCAGTACTTC
CDR3aa: CASSVLGETQYF

v_gene: TRBV4-1
j_gene: TRBJ2-1
d_gene: TRBD2
abundance: -
CDR3nt: TGCGCCAGCAGCCAGGGGACTAGCGGGGCGTACAATGAGCAGTTCTTC
CDR3aa: CASSQGTSGAYNEQFF

v_gene: TRBV29-1
j_gene: TRBJ2-5
d_gene: TRBD1
abundance: -
CDR3nt: TGCAGCGTCGGACAGGCTAGGGAGACCCAGTACTTC
CDR3aa: CSVGQARETQYF

v_gene: TRBV4-2
j_gene: TRBJ1-2
d_gene: TRBD1
abundance: -
CDR3nt: TGTGCCAGCAGCCATCAACAGGGGGGAAACTATGGCTACACCTTC
CDR3aa: CASSHQQGGNYGYTF